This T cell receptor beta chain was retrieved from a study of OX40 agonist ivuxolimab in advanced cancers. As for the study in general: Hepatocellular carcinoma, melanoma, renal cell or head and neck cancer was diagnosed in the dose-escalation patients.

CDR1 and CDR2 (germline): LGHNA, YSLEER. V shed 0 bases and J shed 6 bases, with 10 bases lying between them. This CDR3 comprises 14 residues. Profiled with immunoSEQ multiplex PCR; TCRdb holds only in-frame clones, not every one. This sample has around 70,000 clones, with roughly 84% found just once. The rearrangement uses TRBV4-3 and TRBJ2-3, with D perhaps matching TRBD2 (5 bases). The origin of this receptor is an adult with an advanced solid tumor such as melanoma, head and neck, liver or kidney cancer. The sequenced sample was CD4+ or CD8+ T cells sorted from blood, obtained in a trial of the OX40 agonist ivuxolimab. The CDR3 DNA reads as TGCGCCAGCAGCCAAGATCGGGGTAGGGATACGCAGTATTTT. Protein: CASSQDRGRDTQYF.